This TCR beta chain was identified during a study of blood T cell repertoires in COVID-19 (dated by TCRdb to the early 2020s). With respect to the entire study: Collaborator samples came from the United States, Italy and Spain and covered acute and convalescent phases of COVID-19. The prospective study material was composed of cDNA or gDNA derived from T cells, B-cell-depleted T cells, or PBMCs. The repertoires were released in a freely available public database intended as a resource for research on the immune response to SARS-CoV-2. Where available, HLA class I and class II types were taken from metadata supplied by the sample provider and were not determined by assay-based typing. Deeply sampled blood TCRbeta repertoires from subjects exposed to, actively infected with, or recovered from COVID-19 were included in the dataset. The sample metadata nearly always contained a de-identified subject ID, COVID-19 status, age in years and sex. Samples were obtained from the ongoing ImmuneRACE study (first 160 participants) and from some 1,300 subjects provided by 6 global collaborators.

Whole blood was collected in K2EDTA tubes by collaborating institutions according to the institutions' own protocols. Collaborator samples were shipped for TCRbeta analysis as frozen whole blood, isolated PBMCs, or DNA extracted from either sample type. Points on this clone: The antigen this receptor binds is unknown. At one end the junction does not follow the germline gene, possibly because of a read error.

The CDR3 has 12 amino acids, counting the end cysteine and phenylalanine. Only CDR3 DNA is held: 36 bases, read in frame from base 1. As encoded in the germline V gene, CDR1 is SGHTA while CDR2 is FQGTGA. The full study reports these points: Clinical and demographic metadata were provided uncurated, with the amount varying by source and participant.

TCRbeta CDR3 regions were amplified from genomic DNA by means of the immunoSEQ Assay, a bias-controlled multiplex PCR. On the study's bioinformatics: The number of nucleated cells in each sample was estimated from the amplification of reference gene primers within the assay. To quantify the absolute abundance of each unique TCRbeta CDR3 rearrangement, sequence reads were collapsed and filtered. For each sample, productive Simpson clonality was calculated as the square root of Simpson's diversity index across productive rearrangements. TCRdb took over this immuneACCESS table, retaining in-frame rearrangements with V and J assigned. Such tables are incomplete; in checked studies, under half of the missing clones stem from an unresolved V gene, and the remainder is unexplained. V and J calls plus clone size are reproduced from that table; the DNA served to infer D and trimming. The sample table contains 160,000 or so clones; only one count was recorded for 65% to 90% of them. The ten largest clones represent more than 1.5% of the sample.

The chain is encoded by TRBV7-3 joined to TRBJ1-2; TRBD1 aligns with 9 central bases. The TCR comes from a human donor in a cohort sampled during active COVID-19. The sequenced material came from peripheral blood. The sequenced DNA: TGTGCCAGCAGCTCCCGGGGACAGGGATTACTCTTC. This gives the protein CASSSRGQGLLF.